Following are 26 T cell receptor beta chains from one sample sequenced in a study of T cell repertoires in cytomegalovirus infection. No cognate antigen is known for these TCRs. TCRdb analysed the reads with MiXCR anew, one entry per CDR3 protein. The sample shows 640,000 or so distinct CDR3 sequences, roughly a third of them seen only once. This specimen consisted of cultured PBMCs, obtained from culture after CMV antigen stimulation. These receptors originate from a human donor in good health (CMV status not recorded). Some clones in this sample may be carry-over from other donors' samples.

In this sample, this clonotype turned up many times. The chain recombines TRBV7-2 with TRBJ2-2; D ambiguous. The CDR3 runs 14 residues. Trimming cost V 4 bases and J 5 bases, with 11 bases left between them. Germline CDR1 SGHTA, CDR2 FQGNSA. As DNA, the CDR3 is TGTGCCAGCAGCTGGCGACAACTAACCGGGGAGCTGTTTTTT. As protein: CASSWRQLTGELFF.

This clonotype has a handful of counts. The V gene is TRBV10-3, the J gene TRBJ2-1; D possibly corresponds to TRBD2 (6 bases). Per the germline V gene, CDR1 is ENHRY and CDR2 is SYGVKD. V lost 3 bases and J lost 7, with 10 bases in between. This CDR3 region has 13 residues. In DNA, the CDR3 is TGTGCCATCAGTGAAATGGAGGGTAATGAGCAGTTCTTC. It translates to CAISEMEGNEQFF.

CDR3 nucleotides: TGTGCCAGCAGCTCCGGACAGGAAGGTTCACCCCTCCACTTT. As protein: CASSSGQEGSPLHF. The chain couples TRBV7-9 to TRBJ1-6, with 7 bases fitting TRBD1. CDR1 is SEHNR and CDR2 is FQNEAQ in the germline V gene (reference sequence). The V segment lost 4 bases and the J segment 9 bases; nucleotides outside the gene matches: 6. CDR3 length: 14 residues.

The J gene is TRBJ2-3, the V gene TRBV20-1; perhaps TRBD1 as D (8 bases). V was cut by 5 bases and J by 3 bases, with 15 bases left in between. The CDR3 length is 14 residues. CDR1 and CDR2 (germline): DFQATT, SNEGSKA (reference sequence). The CDR3 bases are TGCAGTGCTTCAACACAGGGGGGGACAGATACGCAGTATTTT. Its protein is CSASTQGGTDTQYF.

This clonotype appeared a single time. The chain recombines TRBV7-9 with TRBJ1-2, with 9 positions matching TRBD1. Germline V gene sequence: CDR1 SEHNR, CDR2 FQNEAQ (reference sequence). The CDR3 extends over 15 amino acids. Germline trimming cut 6 bases from V and 4 bases from J; bases unmatched to any gene: 9. The CDR3 DNA is TGTGCCAGCAGAATGGGACAGGGACCCCTCTATGGCTACACCTTC. Its protein product is CASRMGQGPLYGYTF. Filled out from reference TRBV7-9 and TRBJ1-2, the complete variable domain reads DTGVSQNPRHKITKRGQNVTFRCDPISEHNRLYWYRQTLGQGPEFLTYFQNEAQLEKSRLLSDRFSAERPKGSFSTLEIQRTEQGDSAMYLCASRMGQGPLYGYTFGSGTRLTVV.

The sample holds a few counts of this clonotype. The chain joins TRBV7-2 to TRBJ1-5; possibly TRBD1 for D (5 bases). The V gene's germline CDR1 is SGHTA and CDR2 FQGNSA. The germline V and J ends were trimmed by 7 bases and 7 bases, with 17 bases remaining between them. The CDR3 length is 14 residues. CDR3 amino acids: CASTQMGGDQPQHF. The DNA of the CDR3 is TGTGCCAGCACCCAGATGGGGGGAGACCAGCCCCAGCATTTT.

The chain combines TRBV10-3 with TRBJ1-4; the D is unclear. This CDR3 has 17 residues. Trimming pared 0 bases from V and 3 bases from J, leaving 14 bases between. CDR1 is ENHRY, CDR2 SYGVKD, per germline. The CDR3 region has the DNA TGTGCCATCAGTGAGTCGCGAGGTTCGGGCGCTAATGAAAAACTGTTTTTT. Translating it yields CAISESRGSGANEKLFF.

The rearrangement links TRBV7-4 to TRBJ1-5; D possibly corresponds to TRBD1 (5 bases). The CDR3 is 16 residues long. V lost 1 base to trimming and J lost 0 bases, with 10 bases between them. CDR1 is SGHVT, CDR2 SQSDAQ, per germline. The CDR3 protein is CASSLEGQGSNQPQHF. The CDR3 coding sequence is TGTGCCAGCAGCTTAGAGGGGCAGGGTAGCAATCAGCCCCAGCATTTT.

The sample holds a few counts of this clonotype. The V gene is TRBV12-3 or TRBV12-4, the J gene TRBJ1-1, with 7 bases identical to TRBD1. The CDR3 sequence is 17 residues long. The V and J ends lost 6 bases and 1 base, in that order; junction bases with no gene match: 14. CDR3 sequence reads: CASSPGTALEENTEAFF. The CDR3 region has the DNA TGTGCCAGCAGCCCTGGGACAGCTCTAGAGGAGAACACTGAAGCTTTCTTT.

The rearrangement links TRBV7-4 to TRBJ1-1; 8 bases agree with TRBD1. V trimming: 2 bases; J trimming: 3 bases; junction bases outside the gene matches: 14. CDR3 length: 18 amino acids. The V gene's germline CDR1 is SGHVT and CDR2 SQSDAQ. The CDR3 region has the DNA TGTGCCAGCAGCTTACGGGGCCAGGGGGCGTTAGGGGACACTGAAGCTTTCTTT. It translates to CASSLRGQGALGDTEAFF.

The chain joins TRBV20-1 to TRBJ2-1, with D unclear. Germline lookup yields CDR1 DFQATT and CDR2 SNEGSKA (reference sequence). This CDR3 spans 14 amino acids. V shed 0 bases and J shed 5 bases, with 11 bases lying between them. The CDR3 DNA follows: TGCAGTGCTAGAGAGGTCACGCTACACAATGAGCAGTTCTTC. Protein product: CSAREVTLHNEQFF.

The chain carries TRBV10-3 and TRBJ2-7; D not resolved. Trimming pared 5 bases from V and 2 bases from J, leaving 13 bases between. The CDR3 contains 14 residues. Germline V gene sequence: CDR1 ENHRY, CDR2 SYGVKD. This CDR3 is CAISSAAPTYEQYF. The CDR3 DNA is TGTGCCATCAGTTCCGCGGCACCGACCTACGAGCAGTACTTC.

The chain employs TRBV7-9 and TRBJ2-6, with D tentatively TRBD1 or TRBD2 (7 bases each). Germline V gene sequence: CDR1 SEHNR, CDR2 FQNEAQ (reference sequence). The CDR3 covers 18 residues. Trimming left V 5 bases short and J 2 bases short, with 19 bases between. The chain's CDR3 is CASSNTWGGTAGANVLTF. The CDR3 nucleotides read TGTGCCAGCAGCAACACATGGGGGGGGACAGCTGGGGCCAACGTCCTGACTTTC.

This clonotype was detected only once. This chain uses TRBV19 with TRBJ1-3, with 7 bases fitting TRBD1. CDR3 size: 16 residues. Germline CDR1 is LNHDA and CDR2 is SQIVND (reference sequence). V was pared by 7 bases and J by 1 base, with 10 bases of the junction left unmatched. CDR3 bases: TGTGCCAGTATCCCAAACAGGGGAGCTTCTGGAAACACCATATATTTT. Translated: CASIPNRGASGNTIYF.

In its sample, this clonotype was seen many times. V usage is TRBV7-2 and J usage is TRBJ1-5, with D uncertain. CDR3 length: 14 amino acids. The V gene's germline CDR1 is SGHTA and CDR2 FQGNSA. The ends were cut back, 1 base at V and 3 bases at J, with 7 bases in the middle. In DNA form, the CDR3 reads TGTGCCAGCAGCTTAGTAGTGGTCAATCAGCCCCAGCATTTT. It encodes CASSLVVVNQPQHF.

The J gene is TRBJ1-1, the V gene TRBV6-1, with TRBD1 matching 8 bases. The germline gives CDR1 MNHNS, CDR2 SASEGT. The CDR3 runs to 15 residues. Trimming at V came to 3 bases and at J to 6 bases, leaving 9 bases not matched to a gene. The DNA for the CDR3 is TGTGCCAGCAGTGAGCCCGGACAGGGTATACCTGAAGCTTTCTTT. It translates to CASSEPGQGIPEAFF.

This clonotype was detected many times. The chain recombines TRBV7-2 with TRBJ2-6; possibly TRBD1 or TRBD2 for D (7 bases each). The ends were cut back, 11 bases at V and 3 bases at J, with 14 bases in the middle. Germline-derived CDR1 and CDR2 are SGHTA and FQGNSA. The CDR3 runs 14 residues. CDR3 loop: CALQGGRGANVLTF. In nucleotides, the CDR3 is TGTGCCCTTCAGGGGGGGCGTGGGGCCAACGTCCTGACTTTC.

This clonotype was counted ten times or more. V gene TRBV7-2 combines with J gene TRBJ2-7; 12 bases align to TRBD2. Per germline, CDR1 SGHTA and CDR2 FQGNSA. The junction had 9 bases not matched to a gene; V was cut back by 3 bases and J by 6 bases. The CDR3 has 16 amino acids. CDR3 DNA sequence: TGTGCCAGCAGCTTGGGACTAGCGGGTCCCTCAACCGAGCAGTACTTC. The encoded protein is CASSLGLAGPSTEQYF.

The sample holds a few counts of this clonotype. The chain recombines TRBV7-9 with TRBJ1-5, with D unclear. V shed 5 bases and J shed 7 bases, with 12 bases lying between them. The length of the CDR3 is 13 residues. Germline-derived CDR1 and CDR2 are SEHNR and FQNEAQ (reference sequence). CDR3 region: CASSPGDTQPQHF. The CDR3 bases are TGTGCCAGCAGCCCCGGGGATACCCAGCCCCAGCATTTT.

The chain couples TRBV7-2 to TRBJ2-7; 8 nucleotides match TRBD2. The CDR3 runs to 14 residues. J was trimmed by 7 bases and V by 5 bases; bases with no gene match: 10. The germline V gene encodes CDR1 SGHTA and CDR2 FQGNSA. The CDR3 bases are TGTGCCAGCAGCCAATTAGGGACTAGGGGTGAGCAGTACTTC. This translates into CASSQLGTRGEQYF.

The rearrangement uses TRBV19 and TRBJ1-1; D remains unclear. Germline V gene sequence: CDR1 LNHDA, CDR2 SQIVND (reference sequence). The CDR3 has 15 amino acids. V lost 1 base and J lost 1, with 10 bases in between. CDR3 region: CASSIVWARNTEAFF. The CDR3 DNA is TGTGCCAGTAGTATAGTTTGGGCGCGGAACACTGAAGCTTTCTTT.

Details on this clonotype: One end of the junction varies from germline; a read error may be responsible. The gene calls are TRBV5-1 and TRBJ2-7; 7 nucleotides match TRBD1. In germline, CDR1 is SGHRS, CDR2 YFSETQ. There are 15 residues in the CDR3. CDR3 loop: CASSPWDRASYEQYF. The CDR3 nucleotides read TGTGCCAGCAGCCCGTGGGACAGAGCCTCCTACGAGCAGTACTTC. Supplemented by reference TRBV5-1 and TRBJ2-7, the full variable domain reads KAGVTQTPRYLIKTRGQQVTLSCSPISGHRSVSWYQQTPGQGLQFLFEYFSETQRNKGNFPGRFSGRQFSNSRSEMNVSTLELGDSALYLCASSPWDRASYEQYFGPGTRLTVT.

This clonotype was recorded many times. This rearrangement joins TRBV7-2 to TRBJ2-1; 11 nucleotides align to TRBD2. Germline-derived CDR1 and CDR2 are SGHTA and FQGNSA. The J segment lost 2 bases and the V segment lost 4 bases, leaving 10 bases of the junction unmatched. The CDR3 loop spans 18 amino acids. The DNA for the CDR3 is TGTGCCAGCAGCTCACAATACTTTAGCGGGGGGGCCTACAATGAGCAGTTCTTC. This gives the protein CASSSQYFSGGAYNEQFF.

V gene TRBV19 combines with J gene TRBJ1-1; no clear D gene. Germline CDR1 reads LNHDA; CDR2 reads SQIVND (reference sequence). This CDR3 is built from 14 residues. The V gene lost 2 bases and the J gene lost 3 bases, with 10 bases spanning the gap. This CDR3 is CASSILPGDTEAFF. Written as DNA, the CDR3 is TGTGCCAGTAGTATATTACCCGGGGACACTGAAGCTTTCTTT.

The V call is TRBV12-3 or TRBV12-4, the J call TRBJ1-1, with no clear D. The CDR3 loop spans 13 amino acids. V was clipped by 6 bases and J by 5 bases, with 13 bases between them. CDR3 nucleotides: TGTGCCAGCAGCCAAAACAAGGCAACTGAAGCTTTCTTT. It specifies CASSQNKATEAFF.

The V call is TRBV28, the J call TRBJ2-1, with 11 bases lining up with TRBD2. The CDR3 runs 15 residues. V was pared by 4 bases and J by 10 bases, with 9 bases of the junction left unmatched. Per germline, CDR1 MDHEN and CDR2 SYDVKM. The CDR3 loop reads CASSSGIAGGPEQFF. Here the CDR3 DNA reads TGTGCCAGCAGTTCCGGGATAGCGGGGGGGCCAGAGCAGTTCTTC.